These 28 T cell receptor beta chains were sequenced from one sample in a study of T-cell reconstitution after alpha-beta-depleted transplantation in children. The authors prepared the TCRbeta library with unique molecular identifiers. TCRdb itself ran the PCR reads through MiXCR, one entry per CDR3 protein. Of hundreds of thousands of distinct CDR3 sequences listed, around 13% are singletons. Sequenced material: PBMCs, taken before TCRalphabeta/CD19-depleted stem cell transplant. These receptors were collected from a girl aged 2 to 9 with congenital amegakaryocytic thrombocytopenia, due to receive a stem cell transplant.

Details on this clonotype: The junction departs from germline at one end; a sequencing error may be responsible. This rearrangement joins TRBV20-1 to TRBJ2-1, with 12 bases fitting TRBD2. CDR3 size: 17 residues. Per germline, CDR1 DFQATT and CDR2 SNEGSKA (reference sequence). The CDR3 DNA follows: TGCTGTGCTAGAGATCCCGGACTAGCGGGAACCTGGGGTGAGCAGTTCTTC. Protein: CCARDPGLAGTWGEQFF.

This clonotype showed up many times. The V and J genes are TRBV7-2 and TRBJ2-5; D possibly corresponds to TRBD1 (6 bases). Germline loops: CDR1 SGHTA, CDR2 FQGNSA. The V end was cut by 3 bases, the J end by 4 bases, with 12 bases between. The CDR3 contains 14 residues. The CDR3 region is CASSFSGAGETQYF. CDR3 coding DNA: TGTGCCAGCAGCTTTTCAGGGGCGGGAGAGACCCAGTACTTC.

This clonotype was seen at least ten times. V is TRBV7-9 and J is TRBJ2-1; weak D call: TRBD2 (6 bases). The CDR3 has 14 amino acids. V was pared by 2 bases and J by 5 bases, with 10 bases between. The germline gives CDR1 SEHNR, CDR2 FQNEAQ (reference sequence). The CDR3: CASSLREYHNEQFF. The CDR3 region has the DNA TGTGCCAGCAGCTTACGGGAGTACCACAATGAGCAGTTCTTC.

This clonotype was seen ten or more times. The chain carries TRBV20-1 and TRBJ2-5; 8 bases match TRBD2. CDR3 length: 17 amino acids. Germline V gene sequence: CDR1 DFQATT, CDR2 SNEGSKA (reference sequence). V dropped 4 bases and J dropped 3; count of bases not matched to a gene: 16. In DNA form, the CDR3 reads TGCAGTGCTATTGTAGCGGGATTGCCGGGGTTGGAAGAGACCCAGTACTTC. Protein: CSAIVAGLPGLEETQYF.

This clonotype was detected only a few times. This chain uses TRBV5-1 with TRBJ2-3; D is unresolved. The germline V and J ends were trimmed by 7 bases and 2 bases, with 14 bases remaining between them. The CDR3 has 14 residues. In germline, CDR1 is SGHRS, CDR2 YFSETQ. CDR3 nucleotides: TGCGCCAGCGCGCCAACCTCCTCCACAGATACGCAGTATTTT. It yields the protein CASAPTSSTDTQYF.

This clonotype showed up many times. CDR3: CASSLGQFYTEAFF. The CDR3, as DNA: TGTGCCAGCAGTTTGGGACAGTTTTACACTGAAGCTTTCTTT. The chain has TRBV12-3 or TRBV12-4 and TRBJ1-1, with TRBD1 matching over 7 bases. The V and J ends lost 3 bases and 3 bases, in that order; junction bases with no gene match: 4. This CDR3 has 14 residues.

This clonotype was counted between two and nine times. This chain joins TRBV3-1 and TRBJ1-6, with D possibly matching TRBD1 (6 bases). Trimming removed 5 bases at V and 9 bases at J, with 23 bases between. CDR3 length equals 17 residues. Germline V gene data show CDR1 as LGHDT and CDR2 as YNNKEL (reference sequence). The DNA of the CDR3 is TGTGCCAGCAGCAAAGGATCCGAAAGGACAGTTTTTTCACCCCTCCACTTT. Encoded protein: CASSKGSERTVFSPLHF.

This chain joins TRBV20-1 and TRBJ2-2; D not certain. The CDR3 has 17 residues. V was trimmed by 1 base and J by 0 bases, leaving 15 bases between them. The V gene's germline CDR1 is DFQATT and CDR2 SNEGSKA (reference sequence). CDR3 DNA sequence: TGCAGTGCTAGAGCTGCCAGCGAATTATCGAACACCGGGGAGCTGTTTTTT. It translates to CSARAASELSNTGELFF.

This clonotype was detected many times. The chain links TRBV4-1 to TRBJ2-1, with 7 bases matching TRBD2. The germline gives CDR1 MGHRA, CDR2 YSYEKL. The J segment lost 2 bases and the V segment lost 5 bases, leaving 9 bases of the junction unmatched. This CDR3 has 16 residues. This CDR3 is CASSSPLADPYNEQFF. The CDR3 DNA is TGCGCCAGCAGCTCTCCCCTAGCGGATCCCTACAATGAGCAGTTCTTC.

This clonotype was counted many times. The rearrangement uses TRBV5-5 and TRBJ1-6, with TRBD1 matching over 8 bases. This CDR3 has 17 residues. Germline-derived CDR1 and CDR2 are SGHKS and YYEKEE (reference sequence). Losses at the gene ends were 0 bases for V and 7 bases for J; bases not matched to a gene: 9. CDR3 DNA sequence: TGTGCCAGCAGCTTGGCCTTGACAGGGGATCTAAATTCACCCCTCCACTTT. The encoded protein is CASSLALTGDLNSPLHF.

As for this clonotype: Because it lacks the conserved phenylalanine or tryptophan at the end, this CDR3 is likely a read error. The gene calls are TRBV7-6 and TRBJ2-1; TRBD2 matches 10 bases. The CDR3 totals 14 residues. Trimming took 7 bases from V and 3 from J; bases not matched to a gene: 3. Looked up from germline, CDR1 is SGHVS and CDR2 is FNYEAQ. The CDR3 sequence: CASTPSGSYNEQFS. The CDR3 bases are TGTGCCAGCACCCCTAGCGGGAGCTACAATGAGCAGTTCTCC.

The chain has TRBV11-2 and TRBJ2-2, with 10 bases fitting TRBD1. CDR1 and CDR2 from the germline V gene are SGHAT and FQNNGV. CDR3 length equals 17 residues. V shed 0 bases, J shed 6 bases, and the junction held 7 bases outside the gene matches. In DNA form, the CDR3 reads TGTGCCAGCAGCTTAGATGTGGGGACAGGGGACCCCGGGGAGCTGTTTTTT. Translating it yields CASSLDVGTGDPGELFF.

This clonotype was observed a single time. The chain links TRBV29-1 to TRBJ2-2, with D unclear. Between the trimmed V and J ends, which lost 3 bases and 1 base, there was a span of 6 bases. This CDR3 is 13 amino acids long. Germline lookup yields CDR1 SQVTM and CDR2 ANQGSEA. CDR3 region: CSVEAGNTGELFF. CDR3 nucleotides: TGCAGCGTTGAGGCAGGGAACACCGGGGAGCTGTTTTTT.

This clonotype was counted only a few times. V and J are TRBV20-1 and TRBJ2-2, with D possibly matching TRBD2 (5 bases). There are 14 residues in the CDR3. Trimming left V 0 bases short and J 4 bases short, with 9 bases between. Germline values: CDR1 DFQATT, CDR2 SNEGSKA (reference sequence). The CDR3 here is CSARDASSTGELFF. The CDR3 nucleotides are TGCAGTGCTAGAGATGCTAGCTCCACCGGGGAGCTGTTTTTT.

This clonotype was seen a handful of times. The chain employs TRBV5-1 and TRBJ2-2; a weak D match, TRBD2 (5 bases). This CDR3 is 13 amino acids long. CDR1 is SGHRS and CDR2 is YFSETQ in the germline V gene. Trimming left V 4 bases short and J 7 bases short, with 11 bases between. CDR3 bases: TGCGCCAGCAGCCCAGAGGGTTTCGGGGAGCTGTTTTTT. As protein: CASSPEGFGELFF.

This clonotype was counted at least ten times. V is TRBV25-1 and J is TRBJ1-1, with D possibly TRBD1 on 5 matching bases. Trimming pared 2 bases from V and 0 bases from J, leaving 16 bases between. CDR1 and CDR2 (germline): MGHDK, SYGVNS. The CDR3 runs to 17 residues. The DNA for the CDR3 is TGTGCCAGCAGTGAACTCGACCTCAGGGAAGTGAACACTGAAGCTTTCTTT. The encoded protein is CASSELDLREVNTEAFF.

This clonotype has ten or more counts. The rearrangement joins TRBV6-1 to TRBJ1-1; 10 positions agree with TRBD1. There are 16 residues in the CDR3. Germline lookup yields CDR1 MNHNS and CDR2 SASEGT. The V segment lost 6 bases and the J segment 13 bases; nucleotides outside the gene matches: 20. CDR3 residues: CASSPRDRGQMAVVFF. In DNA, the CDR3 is TGTGCCAGCAGCCCCCGGGACAGGGGACAAATGGCGGTGGTTTTCTTT.

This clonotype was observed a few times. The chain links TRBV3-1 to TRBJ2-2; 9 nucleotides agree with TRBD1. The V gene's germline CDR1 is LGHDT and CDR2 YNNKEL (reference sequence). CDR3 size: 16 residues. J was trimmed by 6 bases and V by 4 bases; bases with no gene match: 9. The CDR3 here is CASSLRDRVPAGELFF. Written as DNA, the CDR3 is TGTGCCAGCAGCCTAAGGGACAGGGTCCCAGCCGGGGAGCTGTTTTTT.

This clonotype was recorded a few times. The DNA for the CDR3 is TGTGCCAGCAGTTTATGGTCTCTAGCGGGAGTCGGGACAGATACGCAGTATTTT. Translated, it gives CASSLWSLAGVGTDTQYF. V gene TRBV28 combines with J gene TRBJ2-3; 10 bases match TRBD2. Germline CDR1 MDHEN, CDR2 SYDVKM. This CDR3 has 18 amino acids. Trimming took 0 bases from V and 3 from J; bases not matched to a gene: 9.

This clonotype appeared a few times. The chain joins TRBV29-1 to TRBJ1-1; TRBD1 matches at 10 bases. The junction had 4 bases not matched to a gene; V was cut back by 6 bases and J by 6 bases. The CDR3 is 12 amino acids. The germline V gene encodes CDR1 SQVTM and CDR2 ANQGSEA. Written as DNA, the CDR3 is TGCAGCGTGGTTGACAGGGGGCCTGAAGCTTTCTTT. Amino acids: CSVVDRGPEAFF.

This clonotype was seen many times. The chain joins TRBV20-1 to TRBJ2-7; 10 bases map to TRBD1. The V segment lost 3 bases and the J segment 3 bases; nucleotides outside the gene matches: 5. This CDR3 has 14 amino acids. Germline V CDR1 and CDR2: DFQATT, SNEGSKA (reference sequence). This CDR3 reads CSASRGQGGYEQYF. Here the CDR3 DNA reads TGCAGTGCTAGCAGAGGACAGGGGGGCTACGAGCAGTACTTC.

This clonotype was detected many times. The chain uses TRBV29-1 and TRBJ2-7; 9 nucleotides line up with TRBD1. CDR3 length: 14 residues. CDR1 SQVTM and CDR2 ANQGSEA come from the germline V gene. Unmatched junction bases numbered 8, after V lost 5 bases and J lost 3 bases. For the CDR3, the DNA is TGCAGCGTTATACCGGGACAGGGATACTACGAGCAGTACTTC. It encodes CSVIPGQGYYEQYF.

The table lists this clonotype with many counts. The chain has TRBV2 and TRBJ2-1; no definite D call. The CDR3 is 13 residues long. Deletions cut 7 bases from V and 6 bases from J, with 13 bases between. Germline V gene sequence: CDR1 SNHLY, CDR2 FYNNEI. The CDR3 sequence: CASNLRSVNEQFF. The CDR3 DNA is TGTGCCAGCAACTTGAGGAGCGTCAATGAGCAGTTCTTC.

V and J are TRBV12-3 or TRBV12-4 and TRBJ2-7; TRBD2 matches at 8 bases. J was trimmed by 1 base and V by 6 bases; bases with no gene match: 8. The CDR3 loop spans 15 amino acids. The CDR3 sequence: CASSQVAGWSYEQYF. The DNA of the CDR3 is TGTGCCAGCAGCCAAGTAGCGGGATGGTCCTACGAGCAGTACTTC.

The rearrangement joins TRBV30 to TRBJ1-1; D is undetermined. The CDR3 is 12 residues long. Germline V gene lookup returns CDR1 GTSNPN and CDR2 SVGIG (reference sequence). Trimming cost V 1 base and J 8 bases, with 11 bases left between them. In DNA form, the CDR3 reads TGTGCCTGGAGTGCTTACTGGTCCGAAGCTTTCTTT. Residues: CAWSAYWSEAFF.

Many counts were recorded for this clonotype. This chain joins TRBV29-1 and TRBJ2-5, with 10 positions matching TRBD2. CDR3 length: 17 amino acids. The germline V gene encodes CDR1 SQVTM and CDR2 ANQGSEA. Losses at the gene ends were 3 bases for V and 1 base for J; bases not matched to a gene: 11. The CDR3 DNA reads TGCAGCGTTGACGACACAGGACTAGCGGACTTCCAAGAGACCCAGTACTTC. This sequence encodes CSVDDTGLADFQETQYF.

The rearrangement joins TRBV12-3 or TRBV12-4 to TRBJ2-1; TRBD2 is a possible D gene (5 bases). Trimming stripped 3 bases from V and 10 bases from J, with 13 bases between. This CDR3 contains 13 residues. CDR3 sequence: CASSFSFKREQFF. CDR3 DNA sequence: TGTGCCAGCAGTTTTTCCTTTAAGCGGGAGCAGTTCTTC.

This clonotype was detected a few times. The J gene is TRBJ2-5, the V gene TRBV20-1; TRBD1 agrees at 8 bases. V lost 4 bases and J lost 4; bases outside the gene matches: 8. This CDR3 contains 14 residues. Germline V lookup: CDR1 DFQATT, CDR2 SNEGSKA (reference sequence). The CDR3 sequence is CSATRTGRLETQYF. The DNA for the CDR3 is TGCAGTGCTACGAGGACAGGGAGGCTAGAGACCCAGTACTTC.